The entry below gives a single T cell receptor (beta chain) sequence along with its context. Its cognate antigen has yet to be identified. Nothing much larger sits one base from this clone, and base qualities are not available. Clipping removes 7 bases from V and 5 bases from J, with 9 as the unmatched junction base count. Measured from the cysteine to the phenylalanine, the CDR3 is 13 residues long. Solely the CDR3 DNA is kept, with 39 bases framed from the first base. The germline V gene provides CDR1 SGHDT and CDR2 YYEEEE. This sample is drawn from a study of blood T cell repertoires in COVID-19 (dated by TCRdb to 2019 to 2021). General notes on the study: Samples from collaborators originated in the United States, Italy and Spain and spanned both the acute and convalescent phases of COVID-19. The prospective study material was composed of cDNA or gDNA derived from T cells, B-cell-depleted T cells, or PBMCs. Subjects who had been exposed to COVID-19, were actively infected with it, or had recovered from it provided the deeply sampled blood TCRbeta repertoires that made up the dataset. A freely available public database, intended as a resource for researchers studying the immune response to SARS-CoV-2, is where the repertoires were released. The samples were drawn from the first 160 participants of the ongoing ImmuneRACE study and from 1,254 subjects provided by 6 global collaborators. Sample metadata almost always included a de-identified subject ID, COVID-19 status, age in years and sex. Where available, HLA class I and class II types were obtained from metadata supplied by the sample provider rather than from assay-based typing. The study at large found these results: The quantity of clinical and demographic metadata differed by source and by participant and was supplied without curation.

TCRbeta CDR3 regions were amplified from genomic DNA using the immunoSEQ Assay, a bias-controlled multiplex PCR. On the study's bioinformatics: The number of nucleated cells in each sample was estimated from the amplification of reference gene primers within the assay. Sequence reads were collapsed and filtered to measure the absolute abundance of every unique TCRbeta CDR3 rearrangement. For each sample, productive Simpson clonality was calculated as the square root of Simpson's diversity index over productive rearrangements. TCRdb provides this immuneACCESS table in a form limited to in-frame rearrangements. Some clones are lacking; in checked studies, under half of them reflect an unresolved V gene, and why the rest are absent is not known. That table is the source of V, J and clone size, and D and trimming were worked out from the DNA. This sample gives about 130,000 clones in total; 80% to 85% of them show up just once. The ten top clones hold over 15% of the sample.

Participants in the prospective study were enrolled through a virtual design, were aged about 18 to 90 years, and lived in about 25 United States geographic areas. In the prospective study, cohorts were assigned on the basis of participant-reported clinical history obtained from a screening survey and a study questionnaire. For ImmuneRACE Cohort 3, a participant was defined as recovered based on two consecutive negative NP/OP PCR tests, clearance by a healthcare professional, or resolution of symptoms. In the prospective study, mobile phlebotomists collected whole blood, serum and a nasopharyngeal or oropharyngeal swab from each participant. Participants in the prospective study had the option to provide additional blood draws and questionnaires over a 2-month period. Prospective study blood samples were shipped either frozen or at room temperature before DNA extraction.

Sequencing input: PBMCs or T cells enriched from blood (not recorded which). The chain couples TRBV5-6 to TRBJ2-7; TRBD2 fits 7 bases in the junction. The source is a man aged 25-45 years who had recovered from COVID-19. The CDR3 protein: CASPWEGRNEQYF. The DNA sequence reads TGTGCCAGCCCGTGGGAGGGCAGGAACGAGCAGTACTTC.